The T cell receptor beta chain described here comes from a study of cytomegalovirus exposure and HLA in healthy donors. Whole-study findings and limits: Several of the most significant clusters were apparently associated with common viral pathogens in a later analysis.

PCR involved 60 Vbeta and 13 Jbeta primers. The repertoire was sequenced with immunoSEQ multiplex PCR; TCRdb's copy has only in-frame clones and lacks some. The sample has 180,000 or so clones, over 75% seen once. Worth noting for this clone: Antigen unknown.

The V and J ends lost 4 bases and 0 bases respectively, with 8 bases between them. The CDR3 extends over 14 amino acids. The germline V gene encodes CDR1 SGHRS and CDR2 YFSETQ. J is TRBJ1-3 and V is TRBV5-1; D unresolved. This TCR came from a young man in good health and CMV-seropositive. The sequenced sample was PBMCs. The CDR3 loop is CASSGGNSGNTIYF. The CDR3 DNA is TGCGCCAGCAGCGGCGGGAACTCTGGAAACACCATATATTTT.